The clone carrying this T cell receptor beta chain was found a few times. Antigen specificity is unknown. Healthy Caucasians, and only they, were the donors. The sample belongs to a study of identical twins. Study outcomes and limitations: Memory repertoires lacked the insertion deficit that abundant cord blood beta clonotypes showed.

Losses at the gene ends were 5 bases for V and 0 bases for J; bases not matched to a gene: 4. Germline CDR1 and CDR2: DFQATT and SNEGSKA (reference sequence). CDR3 size: 14 residues. TCRdb used MiXCR to reprocess the 5' RACE reads, holding one entry per CDR3 protein. The table records hundreds of thousands of distinct CDR3 sequences, about 12% of them present only once. The sample was also linked to a second study, of yellow fever vaccine responses in identical twins.

The clonotype originates from a woman between 18 and 29 years old in good health. The rearrangement joins TRBV20-1 to TRBJ1-5; 7 bases map to TRBD1. The sequencing input was PBMCs. CDR3 bases: TGCAGTGCTTCAGGGGGTGGTAGCAATCAGCCCCAGCATTTT. It yields the protein CSASGGGSNQPQHF.